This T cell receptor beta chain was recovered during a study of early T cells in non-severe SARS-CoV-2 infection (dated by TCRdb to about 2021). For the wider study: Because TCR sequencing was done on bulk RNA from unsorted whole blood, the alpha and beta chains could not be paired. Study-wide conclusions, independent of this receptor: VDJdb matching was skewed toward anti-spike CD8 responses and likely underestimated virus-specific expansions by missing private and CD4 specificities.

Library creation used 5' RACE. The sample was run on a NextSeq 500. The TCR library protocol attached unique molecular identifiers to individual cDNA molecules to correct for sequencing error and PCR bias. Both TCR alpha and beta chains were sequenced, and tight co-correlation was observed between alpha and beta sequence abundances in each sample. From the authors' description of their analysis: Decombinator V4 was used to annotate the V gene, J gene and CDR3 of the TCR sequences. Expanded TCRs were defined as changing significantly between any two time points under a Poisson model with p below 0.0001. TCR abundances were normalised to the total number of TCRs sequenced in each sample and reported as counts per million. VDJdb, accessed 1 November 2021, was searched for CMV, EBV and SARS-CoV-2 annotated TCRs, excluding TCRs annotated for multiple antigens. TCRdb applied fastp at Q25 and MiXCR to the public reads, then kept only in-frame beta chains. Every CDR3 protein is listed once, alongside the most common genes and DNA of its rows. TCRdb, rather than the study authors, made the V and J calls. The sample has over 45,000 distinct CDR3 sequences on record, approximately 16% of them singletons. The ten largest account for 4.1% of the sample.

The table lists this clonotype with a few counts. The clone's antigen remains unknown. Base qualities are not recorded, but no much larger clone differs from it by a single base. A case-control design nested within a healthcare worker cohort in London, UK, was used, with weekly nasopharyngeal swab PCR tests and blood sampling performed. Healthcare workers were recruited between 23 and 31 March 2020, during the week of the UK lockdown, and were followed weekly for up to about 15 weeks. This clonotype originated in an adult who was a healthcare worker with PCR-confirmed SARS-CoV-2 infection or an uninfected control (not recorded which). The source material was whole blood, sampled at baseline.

The CDR3 region: CASSLFEGAHDEQFF. The nucleotide sequence is TGTGCCAGCAGTTTATTCGAGGGGGCCCACGATGAGCAGTTCTTC. The rearranged chain carries TRBV27 and TRBJ2-1, and 7 bases in between align with TRBD1. The junction shows trimming of 1 base on V and 8 bases on J, and the gene matches do not reach 8 bases of it. According to the germline V gene (reference sequence), CDR1 reads MNHEY and CDR2 reads SMNVEV. The CDR3 holds 15 amino acids from the cysteine to the phenylalanine. The retained sequence is limited to the CDR3, 45 bases, with the frame set at the first base.